Listed below are T cell receptor beta chains from one sample, sequenced in a study of blood T cell repertoires in COVID-19. Assay: immunoSEQ multiplex PCR; the TCRdb copy retains only in-frame clones and omits some. Among about 130,000 clones listed, approximately 87% were seen once. Sequencing was performed on peripheral blood. The receptors were sampled from a woman aged 55-69 years with acute or convalescent COVID-19. CDR3s include the opening cysteine and the closing phenylalanine or tryptophan. Each record gives: V gene, J gene, CDR3 protein.

TRBV6-5	TRBJ1-1	CASSLGQGAGITEAFF
TRBV14	TRBJ1-4	CASSQDHRNEKLFF
TRBV28	TRBJ1-5	CASSLWGGAGGNQPQHF
TRBV20-1	TRBJ2-3	CSASREGILLTDTQYF
TRBV9	TRBJ2-5	CASSQGQGKETQYF
TRBV5-1	TRBJ1-3	CASSPRTDLGGNTIYF
TRBV7-8	TRBJ2-7	CASSSRQGTSRSYEQYF
TRBV2	TRBJ1-2	CASSERQGVAGYTF
TRBV11-2	TRBJ1-2	CASSAGQGDGYTF
TRBV5-1	TRBJ1-1	CASSLRTGVTEAFF
TRBV4-1	TRBJ1-6	CASSQDPRGYNSPLHF
TRBV2	TRBJ1-1	CASRSLTGAGTEAFF
TRBV4-2	TRBJ1-5	CASSQGEGEPQPQHF
TRBV25-1	TRBJ2-5	CASSEVASRKQYF
TRBV28	TRBJ1-1	CASKTGNTEAFF
TRBV4-2	TRBJ1-5	CASSQDRYENQPQHF
TRBV30	TRBJ1-2	CAWSYELTGAWGYTF
TRBV20-1	TRBJ1-2	CSTPGDYGYTF
TRBV19	TRBJ1-2	CATGGRTGIYGYTF
TRBV29-1	TRBJ1-4	CSVATGLIEKLFF
TRBV11-3	TRBJ2-1	CASSSLGTGGDNEQFF
TRBV7-9	TRBJ2-2	CASSPPRGFGTGELFF
TRBV6-5	TRBJ1-4	CASRPGQVNEKLFF
TRBV18	TRBJ1-6	CASSYGTGSDIGSPLHF
TRBV6-5	TRBJ2-1	CASRLAGVMYNEQFF
TRBV5-1	TRBJ1-3	CASSPGTVGNTIYF
TRBV11-2	TRBJ1-1	CASSLLQGGTEAFF
TRBV28	TRBJ2-3	CASSLGQAGTDTQYF
TRBV9	TRBJ2-2	CASSALGQNTGELFF
TRBV7-2	TRBJ1-5	CASSSTGPNQPQHF
TRBV15	TRBJ1-2	CATSRDTRTGGVQPF
TRBV11-2	TRBJ2-7	CASQRLAGPYEQYF
TRBV10-1	TRBJ1-1	CASSESTGENTEAFF
TRBV7-8	TRBJ1-5	CASSLGQRRSNQPQHF
TRBV3-1/TRBV3-2	TRBJ1-1	CASSLSGEAFF
TRBV28	TRBJ2-7	CASSLVGAPYEQYF
TRBV30	TRBJ2-4	CAWSVGRVTVQYF
TRBV27	TRBJ1-2	CASSSDSLYGYTF
TRBV3-1/TRBV3-2	TRBJ2-5	CASSQDWLAGPGTQYF
TRBV29-1	TRBJ2-2	CSVKTGTANTGELFF
TRBV7-6	TRBJ2-5	CASSPPGKTQYF
TRBV11-2	TRBJ1-4	CASSLGQGGEKLFF